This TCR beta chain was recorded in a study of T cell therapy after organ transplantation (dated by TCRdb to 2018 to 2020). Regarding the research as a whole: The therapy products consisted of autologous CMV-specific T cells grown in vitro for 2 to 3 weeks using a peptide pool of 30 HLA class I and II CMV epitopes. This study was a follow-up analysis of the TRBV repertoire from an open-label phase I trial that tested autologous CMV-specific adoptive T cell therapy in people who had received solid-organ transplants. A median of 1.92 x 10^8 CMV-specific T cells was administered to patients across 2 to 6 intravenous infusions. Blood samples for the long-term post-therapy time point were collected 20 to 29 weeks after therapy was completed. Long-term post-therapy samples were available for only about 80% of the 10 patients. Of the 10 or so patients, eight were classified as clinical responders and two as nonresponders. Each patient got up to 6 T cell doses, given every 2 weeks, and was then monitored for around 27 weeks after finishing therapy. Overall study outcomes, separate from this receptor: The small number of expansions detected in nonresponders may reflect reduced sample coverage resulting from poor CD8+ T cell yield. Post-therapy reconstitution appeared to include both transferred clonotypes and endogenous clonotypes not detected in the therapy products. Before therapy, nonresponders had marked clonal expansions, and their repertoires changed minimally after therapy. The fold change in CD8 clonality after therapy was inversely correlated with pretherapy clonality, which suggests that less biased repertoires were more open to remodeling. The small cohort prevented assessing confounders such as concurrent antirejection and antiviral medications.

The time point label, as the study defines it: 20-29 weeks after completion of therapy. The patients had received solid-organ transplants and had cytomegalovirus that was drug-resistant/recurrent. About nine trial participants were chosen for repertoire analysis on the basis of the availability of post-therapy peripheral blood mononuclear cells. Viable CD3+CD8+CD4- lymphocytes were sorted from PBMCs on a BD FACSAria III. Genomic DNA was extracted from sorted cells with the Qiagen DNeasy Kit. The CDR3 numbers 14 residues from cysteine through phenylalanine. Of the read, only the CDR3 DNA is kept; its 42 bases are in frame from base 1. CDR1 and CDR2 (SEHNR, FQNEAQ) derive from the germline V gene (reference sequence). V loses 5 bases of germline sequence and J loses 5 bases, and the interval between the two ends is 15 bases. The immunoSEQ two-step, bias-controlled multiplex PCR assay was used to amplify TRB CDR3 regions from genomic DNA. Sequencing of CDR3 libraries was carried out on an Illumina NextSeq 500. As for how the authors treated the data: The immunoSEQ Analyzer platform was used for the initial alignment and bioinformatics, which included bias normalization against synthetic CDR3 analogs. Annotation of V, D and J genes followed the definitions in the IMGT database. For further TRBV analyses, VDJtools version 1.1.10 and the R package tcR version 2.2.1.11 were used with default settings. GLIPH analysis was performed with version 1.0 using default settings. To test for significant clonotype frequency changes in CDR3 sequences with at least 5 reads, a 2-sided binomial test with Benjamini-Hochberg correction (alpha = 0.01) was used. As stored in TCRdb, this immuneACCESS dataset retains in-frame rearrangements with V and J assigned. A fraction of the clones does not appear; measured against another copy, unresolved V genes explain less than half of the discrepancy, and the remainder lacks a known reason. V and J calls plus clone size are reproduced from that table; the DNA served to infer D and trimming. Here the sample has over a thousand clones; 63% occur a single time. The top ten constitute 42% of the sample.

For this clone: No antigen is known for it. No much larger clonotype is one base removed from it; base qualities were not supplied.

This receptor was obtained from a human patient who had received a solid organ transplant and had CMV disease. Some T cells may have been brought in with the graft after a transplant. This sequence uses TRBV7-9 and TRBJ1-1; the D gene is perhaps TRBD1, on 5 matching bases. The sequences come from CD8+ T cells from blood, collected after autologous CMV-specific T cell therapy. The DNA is TGTGCCAGCAGCCTCCCGGGGGTTCATACTGAAGCTTTCTTT. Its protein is CASSLPGVHTEAFF.